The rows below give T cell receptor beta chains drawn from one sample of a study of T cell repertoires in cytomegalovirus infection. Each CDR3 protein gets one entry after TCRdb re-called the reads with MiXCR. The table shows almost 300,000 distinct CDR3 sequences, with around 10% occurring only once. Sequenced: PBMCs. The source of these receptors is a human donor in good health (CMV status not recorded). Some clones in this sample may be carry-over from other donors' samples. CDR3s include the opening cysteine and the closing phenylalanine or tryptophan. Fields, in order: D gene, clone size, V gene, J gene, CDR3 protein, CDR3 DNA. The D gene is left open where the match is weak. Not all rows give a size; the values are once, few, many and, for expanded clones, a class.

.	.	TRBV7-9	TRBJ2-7	CASSLKNSPDEQYF	TGTGCCAGCAGCTTAAAAAACAGCCCGGACGAGCAGTACTTC
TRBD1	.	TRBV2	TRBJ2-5	CASNGGQGVQETQYF	TGTGCCAGCAATGGAGGCCAGGGGGTCCAAGAGACCCAGTACTTC
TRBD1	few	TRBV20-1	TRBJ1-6	CSARDLRQGFWQTSPLHF	TGCAGTGCTAGAGATTTGAGACAGGGATTCTGGCAAACCTCACCCCTCCACTTT
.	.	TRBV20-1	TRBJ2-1	CSARDRGAWGLASMGHNEQFF	TGCAGTGCTAGAGATCGGGGGGCCTGGGGACTCGCGAGTATGGGACACAATGAGCAGTTCTTC
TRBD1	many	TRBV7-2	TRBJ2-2	CASSFKGGEVGELFF	TGTGCCAGCAGCTTCAAAGGGGGCGAAGTCGGGGAGCTGTTTTTT
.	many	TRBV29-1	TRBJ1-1	CSVPGEGREAFF	TGCAGCGTTCCGGGGGAAGGTAGGGAAGCTTTCTTT
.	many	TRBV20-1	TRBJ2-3	CSARRGSTDTQYF	TGCAGTGCTAGAAGGGGGAGCACAGATACGCAGTATTTT
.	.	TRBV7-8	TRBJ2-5	CAVSNWGGPQETQYF	TGTGCCGTCTCTAATTGGGGGGGGCCACAAGAGACCCAGTACTTC
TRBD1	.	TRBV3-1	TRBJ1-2	CASSLPLPGQGDYGYTF	TGTGCCAGCAGTCTGCCCCTCCCGGGACAGGGCGACTATGGCTACACCTTC
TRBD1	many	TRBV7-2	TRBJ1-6	CASSLAGQGSSPLHF	TGTGCCAGCAGCTTAGCGGGACAGGGAAGTTCACCCCTCCACTTT